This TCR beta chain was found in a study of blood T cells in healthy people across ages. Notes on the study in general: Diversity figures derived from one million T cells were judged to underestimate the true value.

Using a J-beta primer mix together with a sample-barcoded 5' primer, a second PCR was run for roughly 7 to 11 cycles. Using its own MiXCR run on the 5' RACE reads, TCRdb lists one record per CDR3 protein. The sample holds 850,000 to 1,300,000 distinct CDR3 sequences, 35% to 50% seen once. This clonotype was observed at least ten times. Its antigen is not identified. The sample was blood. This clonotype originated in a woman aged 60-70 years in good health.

In DNA form, the CDR3 reads TGCAGTGCAAGGGAGGCGTGGGCCTACGAGCAGTACTTC. Protein: CSAREAWAYEQYF. The chain carries TRBV20-1 and TRBJ2-7, with D possibly TRBD2 on 6 matching bases. CDR3 length: 13 residues. The V and J ends lost 6 bases and 2 bases respectively, with 14 bases between them. Germline lookup yields CDR1 DFQATT and CDR2 SNEGSKA (reference sequence).